This T cell receptor (beta chain) was captured by sequencing in a study of CD8+ T cells in alopecia areata. Study-level background: Scoring treated patients' severity relied on the percentage of scalp area affected.

V lost 4 bases and J lost 4; bases outside the gene matches: 8. CDR3 length: 16 amino acids. Per germline, CDR1 MGHRA and CDR2 YSYEKL. Regarding treatment: oral pan-JAK inhibitor, 5-10 mg twice daily. Extraction and reverse transcription of RNA yielded cDNA as the sequencing template. Sequencing was performed with immunoSEQ multiplex PCR; in TCRdb, only in-frame clones are kept and a portion is missing. The table lists about 180,000 clones, approximately 51% of them singletons. The J gene is TRBJ2-1, the V gene TRBV4-1, with 9 bases identical to TRBD1. This receptor was obtained from a human donor with alopecia areata. The sequencing here drew on CD8+ T cells sorted from blood, taken at week 52, from a patient treated with tofacitinib. The CDR3 loop reads CASSPRVGQGYNEQFF. CDR3 bases: TGCGCCAGCAGCCCCCGGGTAGGACAGGGGTACAATGAGCAGTTCTTC.